Included here is one TCR beta chain sequence, with context. Its antigen is unidentified. A J-beta primer mix and a sample-barcoded 5' primer were used in a second PCR of roughly 6 to 11 cycles. Tags on each cDNA molecule came from a template-switch adaptor with 12 random nucleotides. MiXCR, applied by TCRdb to the 5' RACE reads, yields one record per CDR3 protein. The sample yields approximately 690,000 distinct CDR3 sequences, under 65% seen once. Looked up from germline, CDR1 is MNHNS and CDR2 is SASEGT. The CDR3 spans 15 residues. Trimming cost V 1 base and J 0 bases, with 9 bases left between them. This record belongs to a study of blood T cells in healthy people across ages. The overall study: Template switching recovered approximately one barcoded beta molecule for every two T cells. Findings of the study overall: Per-million-T-cell TCR beta diversity fell roughly linearly with age. A strong correlation between TCR beta diversity and naive T cell percentage was seen.

Sequencing used blood. The chain couples TRBV6-1 to TRBJ1-1, with D uncertain. The clonotype originates from a man between 60 and 75 years old in good health. This CDR3 is CASSEGWTVNTEAFF. CDR3 in DNA: TGTGCCAGCAGTGAAGGGTGGACGGTGAACACTGAAGCTTTCTTT.